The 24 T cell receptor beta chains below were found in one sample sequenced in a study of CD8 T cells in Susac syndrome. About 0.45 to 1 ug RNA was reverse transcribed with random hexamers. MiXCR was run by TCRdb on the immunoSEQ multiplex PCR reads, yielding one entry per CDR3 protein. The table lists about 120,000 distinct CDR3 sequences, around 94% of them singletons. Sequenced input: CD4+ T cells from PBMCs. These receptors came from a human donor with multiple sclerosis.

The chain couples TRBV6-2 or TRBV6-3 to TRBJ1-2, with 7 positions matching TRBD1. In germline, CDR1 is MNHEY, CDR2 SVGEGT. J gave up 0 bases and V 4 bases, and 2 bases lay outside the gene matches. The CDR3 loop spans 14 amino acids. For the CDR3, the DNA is TGTGCCAGCAGTTGGGACAGAACTAACTATGGCTACACCTTC. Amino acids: CASSWDRTNYGYTF.

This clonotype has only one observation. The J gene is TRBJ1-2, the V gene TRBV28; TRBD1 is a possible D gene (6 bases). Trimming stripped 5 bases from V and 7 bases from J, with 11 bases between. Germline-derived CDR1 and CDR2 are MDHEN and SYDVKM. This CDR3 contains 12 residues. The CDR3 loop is CASSLQQGGYTF. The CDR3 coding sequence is TGTGCCAGCAGTCTACAACAGGGTGGCTACACCTTC.

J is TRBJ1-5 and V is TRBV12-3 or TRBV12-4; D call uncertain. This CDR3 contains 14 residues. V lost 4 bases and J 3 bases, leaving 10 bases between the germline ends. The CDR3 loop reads CASSSWGTNQPQHF. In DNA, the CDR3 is TGTGCCAGCAGTTCTTGGGGTACCAATCAGCCCCAGCATTTT.

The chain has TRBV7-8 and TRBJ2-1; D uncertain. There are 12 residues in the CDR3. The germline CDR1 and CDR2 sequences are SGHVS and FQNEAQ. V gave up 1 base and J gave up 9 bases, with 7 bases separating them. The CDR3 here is CASSLGVLEQFF. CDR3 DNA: TGTGCCAGCAGCTTAGGTGTGCTTGAGCAGTTCTTC.

The CDR3 DNA sequence: TGTGCCAGCAGGCCTCCCGGGGTGAACACTGAAGCTTTCTTT. This gives the protein CASRPPGVNTEAFF. The chain employs TRBV6-6 and TRBJ1-1; unclear D gene. This CDR3 region has 14 residues. Germline lookup yields CDR1 MNHNY and CDR2 SVGAGI (reference sequence). Trimming left V 6 bases short and J 0 bases short, with 11 bases between.

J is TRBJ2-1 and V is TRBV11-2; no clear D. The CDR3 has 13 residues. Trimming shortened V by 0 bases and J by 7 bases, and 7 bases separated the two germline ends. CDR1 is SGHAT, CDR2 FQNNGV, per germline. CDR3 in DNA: TGTGCCAGCAGCTTAGATAGTAGGAATGAGCAGTTCTTC. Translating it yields CASSLDSRNEQFF.

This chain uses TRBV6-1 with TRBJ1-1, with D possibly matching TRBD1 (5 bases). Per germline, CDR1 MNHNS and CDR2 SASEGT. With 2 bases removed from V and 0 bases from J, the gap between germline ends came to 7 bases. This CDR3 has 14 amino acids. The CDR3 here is CASSEQGMNTEAFF. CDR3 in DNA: TGTGCCAGCAGTGAACAGGGAATGAACACTGAAGCTTTCTTT.

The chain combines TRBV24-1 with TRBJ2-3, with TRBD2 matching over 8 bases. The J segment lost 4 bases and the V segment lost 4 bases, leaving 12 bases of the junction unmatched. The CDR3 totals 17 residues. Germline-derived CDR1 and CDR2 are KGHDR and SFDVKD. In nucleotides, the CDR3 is TGTGCCACCAGTGACCCCGTTGGTAGCGGGGTACCAGATACGCAGTATTTT. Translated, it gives CATSDPVGSGVPDTQYF.

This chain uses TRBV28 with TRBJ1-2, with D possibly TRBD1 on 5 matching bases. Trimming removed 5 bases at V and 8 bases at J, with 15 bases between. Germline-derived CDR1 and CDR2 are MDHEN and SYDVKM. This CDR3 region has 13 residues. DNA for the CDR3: TGTGCCAGCAGTGCCCCGGGGCGGGCCGGCTACACCTTC. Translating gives CASSAPGRAGYTF.

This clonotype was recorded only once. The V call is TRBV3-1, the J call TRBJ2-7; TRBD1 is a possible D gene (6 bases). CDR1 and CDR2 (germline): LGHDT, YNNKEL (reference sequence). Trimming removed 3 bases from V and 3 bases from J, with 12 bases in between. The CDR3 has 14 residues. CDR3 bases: TGTGCCAGCAGCCACCTCGGACAGAGCTACGAGCAGTACTTC. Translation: CASSHLGQSYEQYF.

CDR3 DNA: TGTGCCAGCAGTTTGAGCGGGACGGTGAACACTGAAGCTTTCTTT. It yields the protein CASSLSGTVNTEAFF. The chain has TRBV5-4 and TRBJ1-1; D possibly corresponds to TRBD1 (5 bases). Per the germline V gene, CDR1 is SGHNT and CDR2 is YYREEE (reference sequence). The CDR3 has 15 residues. Trimming removed 5 bases at V and 0 bases at J, with 14 bases between.

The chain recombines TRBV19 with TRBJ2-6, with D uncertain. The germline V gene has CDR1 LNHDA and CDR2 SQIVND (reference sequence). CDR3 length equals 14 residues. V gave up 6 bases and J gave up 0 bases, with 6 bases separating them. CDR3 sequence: CASRSASGANVLTF. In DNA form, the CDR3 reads TGTGCCAGTAGGTCGGCCTCTGGGGCCAACGTCCTGACTTTC. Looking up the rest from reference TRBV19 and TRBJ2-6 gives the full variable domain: DGGITQSPKYLFRKEGQNVTLSCEQNLNHDAMYWYRQDPGQGLRLIYYSQIVNDFQKGDIAEGYSVSREKKESFPLTVTSAQKNPTAFYLCASRSASGANVLTFGAGSRLTVL.

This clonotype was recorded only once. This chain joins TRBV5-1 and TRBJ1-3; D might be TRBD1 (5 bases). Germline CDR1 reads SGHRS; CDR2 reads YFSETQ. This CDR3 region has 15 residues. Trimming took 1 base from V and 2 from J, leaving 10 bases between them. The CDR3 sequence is CASSLSAGTGNTIYF. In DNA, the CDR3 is TGCGCCAGCAGCTTGTCGGCAGGGACTGGAAACACCATATATTTT.

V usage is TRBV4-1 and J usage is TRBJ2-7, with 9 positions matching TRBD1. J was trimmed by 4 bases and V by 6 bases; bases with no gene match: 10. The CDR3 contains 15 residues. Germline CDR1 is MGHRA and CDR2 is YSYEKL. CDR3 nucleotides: TGCGCCAGCAGGAAACCCGGGACAGGGTTATACGAGCAGTACTTC. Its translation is CASRKPGTGLYEQYF.

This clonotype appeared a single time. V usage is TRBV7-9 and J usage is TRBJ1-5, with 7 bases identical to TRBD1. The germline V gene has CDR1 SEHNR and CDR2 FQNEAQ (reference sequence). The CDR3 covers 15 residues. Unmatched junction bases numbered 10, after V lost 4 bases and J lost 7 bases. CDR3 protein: CASSWGGGGGQPQHF. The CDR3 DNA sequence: TGTGCCAGCAGCTGGGGAGGAGGGGGCGGGCAGCCCCAGCATTTT. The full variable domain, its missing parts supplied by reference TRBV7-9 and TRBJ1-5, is DTGVSQNPRHKITKRGQNVTFRCDPISEHNRLYWYRQTLGQGPEFLTYFQNEAQLEKSRLLSDRFSAERPKGSFSTLEIQRTEQGDSAMYLCASSWGGGGGQPQHFGDGTRLSIL.

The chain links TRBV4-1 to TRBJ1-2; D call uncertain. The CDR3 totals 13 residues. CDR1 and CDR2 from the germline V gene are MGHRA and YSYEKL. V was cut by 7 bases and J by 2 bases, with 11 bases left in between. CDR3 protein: CASTSEANYGYTF. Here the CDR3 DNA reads TGCGCCAGCACCTCAGAGGCGAACTATGGCTACACCTTC.

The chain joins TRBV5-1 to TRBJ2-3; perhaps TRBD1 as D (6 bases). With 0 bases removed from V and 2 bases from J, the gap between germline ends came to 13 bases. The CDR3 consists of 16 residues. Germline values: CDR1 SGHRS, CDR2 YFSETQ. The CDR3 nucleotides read TGCGCCAGCAGCTTGGAGCCGGGACACCCCACAGATACGCAGTATTTT. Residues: CASSLEPGHPTDTQYF.

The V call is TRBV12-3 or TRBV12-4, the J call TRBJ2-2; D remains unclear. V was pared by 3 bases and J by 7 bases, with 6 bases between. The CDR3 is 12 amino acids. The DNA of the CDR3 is TGTGCCAGCAGTTTCTCGGGCGGGGAGCTGTTTTTT. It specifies CASSFSGGELFF.

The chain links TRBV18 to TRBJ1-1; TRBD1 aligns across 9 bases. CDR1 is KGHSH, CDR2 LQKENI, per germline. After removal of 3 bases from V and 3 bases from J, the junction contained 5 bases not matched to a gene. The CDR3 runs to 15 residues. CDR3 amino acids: CASSPKTGGDTEAFF. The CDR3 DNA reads TGTGCCAGCTCACCGAAGACAGGGGGAGACACTGAAGCTTTCTTT.

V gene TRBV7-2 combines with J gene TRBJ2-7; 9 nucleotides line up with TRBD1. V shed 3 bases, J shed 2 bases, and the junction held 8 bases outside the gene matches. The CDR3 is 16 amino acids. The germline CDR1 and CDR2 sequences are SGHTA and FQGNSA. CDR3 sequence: CASSFGPGQGPYEQYF. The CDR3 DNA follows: TGTGCCAGCAGCTTTGGCCCGGGACAGGGTCCCTACGAGCAGTACTTC.

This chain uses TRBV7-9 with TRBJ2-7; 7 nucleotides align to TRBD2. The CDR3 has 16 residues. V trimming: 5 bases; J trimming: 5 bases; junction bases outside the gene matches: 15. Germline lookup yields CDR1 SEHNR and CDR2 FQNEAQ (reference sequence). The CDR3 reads CASSPSGGNAANEQYF. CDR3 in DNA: TGTGCCAGCAGCCCCTCGGGGGGTAACGCGGCCAACGAGCAGTACTTC.

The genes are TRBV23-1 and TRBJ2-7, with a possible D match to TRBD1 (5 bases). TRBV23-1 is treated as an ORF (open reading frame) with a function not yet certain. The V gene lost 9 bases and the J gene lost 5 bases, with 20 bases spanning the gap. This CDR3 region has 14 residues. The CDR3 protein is CASLRIGVENEQYF. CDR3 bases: TGCGCCAGTCTGAGGATAGGGGTTGAAAACGAGCAGTACTTC.

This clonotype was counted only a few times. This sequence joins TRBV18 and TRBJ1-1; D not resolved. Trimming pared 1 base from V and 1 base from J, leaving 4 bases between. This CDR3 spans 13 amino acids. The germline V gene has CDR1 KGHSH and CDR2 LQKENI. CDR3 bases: TGTGCCAGCTCACCACGCGGGAACACTGAAGCTTTCTTT. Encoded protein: CASSPRGNTEAFF. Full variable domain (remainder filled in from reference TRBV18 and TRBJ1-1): NAGVMQNPRHLVRRRGQEARLRCSPMKGHSHVYWYRQLPEEGLKFMVYLQKENIIDESGMPKERFSAEFPKEGPSILRIQQVVRGDSAAYFCASSPRGNTEAFFGQGTRLTVV.

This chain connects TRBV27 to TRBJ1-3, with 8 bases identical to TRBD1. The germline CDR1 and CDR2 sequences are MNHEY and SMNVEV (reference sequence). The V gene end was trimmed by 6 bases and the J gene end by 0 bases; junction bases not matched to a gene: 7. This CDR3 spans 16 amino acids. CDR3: CASSRTGTGSGNTIYF. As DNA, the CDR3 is TGTGCCAGCAGCAGAACCGGGACAGGCTCTGGAAACACCATATATTTT.